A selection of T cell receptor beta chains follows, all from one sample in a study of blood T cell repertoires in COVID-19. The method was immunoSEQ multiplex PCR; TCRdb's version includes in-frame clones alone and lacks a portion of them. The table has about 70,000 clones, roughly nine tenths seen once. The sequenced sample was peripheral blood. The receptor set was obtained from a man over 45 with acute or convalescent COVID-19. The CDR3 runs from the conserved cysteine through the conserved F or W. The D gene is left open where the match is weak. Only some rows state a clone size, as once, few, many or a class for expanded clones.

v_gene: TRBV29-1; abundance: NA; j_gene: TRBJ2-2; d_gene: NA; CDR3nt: TGCAGCGTCCAGTCCTTAGCGGAGGACACCGGGGAGCTGTTTTTT; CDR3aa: CSVQSLAEDTGELFF
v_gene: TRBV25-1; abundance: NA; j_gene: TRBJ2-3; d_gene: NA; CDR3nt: TGTGCCAGCACCCTCGCAGATACGCAGTATTTT; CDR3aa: CASTLADTQYF
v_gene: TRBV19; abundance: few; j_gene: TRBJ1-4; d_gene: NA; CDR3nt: TGTGCCAGTAGTACCCTCCAGCTGGAGGAAAAACTGTTTTTT; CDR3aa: CASSTLQLEEKLFF
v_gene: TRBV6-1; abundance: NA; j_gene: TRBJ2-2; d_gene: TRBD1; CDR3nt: TGTGCCAGCAGTGACTTCCGGGACAGACATATCACCGGGGAGCTGTTTTTT; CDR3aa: CASSDFRDRHITGELFF
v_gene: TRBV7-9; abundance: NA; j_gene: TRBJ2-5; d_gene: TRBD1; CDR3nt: TGTGCCAGCAGCTTCGGGACAGGGCAGGAGACCCAGTACTTC; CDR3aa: CASSFGTGQETQYF
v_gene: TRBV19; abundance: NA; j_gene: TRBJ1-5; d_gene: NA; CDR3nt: TGTGCCAGTAGTATAGAGGGAAGGGGTCAGCCCCAGCATTTT; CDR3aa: CASSIEGRGQPQHF
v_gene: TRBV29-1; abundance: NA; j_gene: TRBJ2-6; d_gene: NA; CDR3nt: TGCAGCGTTGAATTAGCAGACTCTGGGGCCAACGTCCTGACTTTC; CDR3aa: CSVELADSGANVLTF
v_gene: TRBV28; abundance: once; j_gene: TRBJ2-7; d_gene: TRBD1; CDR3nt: TGTGCCAGCAGTTCGTCCGGGACAGGCTTCCAGTACGAGCAGTACTTC; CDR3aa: CASSSSGTGFQYEQYF
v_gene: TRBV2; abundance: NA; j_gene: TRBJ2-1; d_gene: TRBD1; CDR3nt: TGTGCCAGCAGTGAGCGACAGGGTAGCGATGAGCAGTTCTTC; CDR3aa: CASSERQGSDEQFF
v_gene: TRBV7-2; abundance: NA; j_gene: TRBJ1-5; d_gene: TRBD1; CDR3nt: TGTGCCAGCAGCTCGCTAGACAGGGTAGAACAGCCCCAGCATTTT; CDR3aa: CASSSLDRVEQPQHF